Listed here are 17 T cell receptor beta chains from one sample, sequenced in a study of identical twins. TCRdb analysed the 5' RACE reads with MiXCR anew, one entry per CDR3 protein. This table has 350,000 to 450,000 distinct CDR3 sequences, roughly 18% appearing once. Sequencing used naive T cells sorted from blood. All receptors come from a man between 45 and 60 years old in good health.

This clonotype showed up many times. The chain links TRBV29-1 to TRBJ2-3, with D possibly being TRBD1 (6 bases). The CDR3 totals 14 residues. V was clipped by 5 bases and J by 1 base, with 13 bases between them. The germline V gene has CDR1 SQVTM and CDR2 ANQGSEA. The CDR3 nucleotides are TGCAGCGTTCGTCGACAGGTGGGCACAGATACGCAGTATTTT. Residues: CSVRRQVGTDTQYF.

The J gene is TRBJ2-3, the V gene TRBV5-1, with 10 nucleotides matching TRBD1. CDR1 SGHRS and CDR2 YFSETQ come from the germline V gene. J was trimmed by 4 bases and V by 0 bases; bases with no gene match: 2. The CDR3 extends over 15 amino acids. The CDR3 coding sequence is TGCGCCAGCAGCTTGGACGGGACAGGGGCAGATACGCAGTATTTT. Its translation is CASSLDGTGADTQYF.

This clonotype was observed at least ten times. The chain employs TRBV27 and TRBJ2-7; 10 bases line up with TRBD2. Per the germline V gene, CDR1 is MNHEY and CDR2 is SMNVEV (reference sequence). V lost 5 bases to trimming and J lost 9 bases; unmatched junction nucleotides: 13. The CDR3 contains 15 residues. The CDR3, as DNA: TGTGCCAGCAGTCCCCTGGCTAGCGGGAGAGAAGCGCAGTACTTC. It specifies CASSPLASGREAQYF.

This clonotype has a single count. The junction differs from germline at one of its ends, possibly a read error. V and J are TRBV7-2 and TRBJ1-4, with TRBD1 matching over 8 bases. This CDR3 has 14 amino acids. CDR1 is SGHTA and CDR2 is FQGNSA in the germline V gene. CDR3 amino acids: CASKPGTGIEKLLF. The CDR3 DNA reads TGTGCCAGTAAACCGGGGACAGGAATCGAAAAACTGCTTTTT.

The chain links TRBV5-1 to TRBJ2-7; the D is unclear. This CDR3 spans 14 amino acids. Deletions cut 0 bases from V and 6 bases from J, with 13 bases between. The V gene's germline CDR1 is SGHRS and CDR2 YFSETQ. CDR3 nucleotides: TGCGCCAGCAGCTTGGAAAAGGGATATGGCGAGCAGTACTTC. As protein: CASSLEKGYGEQYF. Drawing the rest from reference TRBV5-1 and TRBJ2-7, the complete variable domain is KAGVTQTPRYLIKTRGQQVTLSCSPISGHRSVSWYQQTPGQGLQFLFEYFSETQRNKGNFPGRFSGRQFSNSRSEMNVSTLELGDSALYLCASSLEKGYGEQYFGPGTRLTVT.

The V gene is TRBV24-1, the J gene TRBJ2-1; 7 bases line up with TRBD2. The CDR3 sequence is 16 residues long. Germline V CDR1 and CDR2: KGHDR, SFDVKD. V was pared by 8 bases and J by 2 bases, with 11 bases of the junction left unmatched. CDR3 sequence: CATTSGAGAPYNEQFF. CDR3 in DNA: TGTGCCACCACGTCCGGGGCGGGAGCCCCCTACAATGAGCAGTTCTTC.

V and J are TRBV11-2 and TRBJ2-7; D might be TRBD1 or TRBD2, each matching 5 bases. The V and J ends lost 4 bases and 7 bases respectively, with 20 bases between them. This CDR3 contains 15 residues. The germline CDR1 and CDR2 sequences are SGHAT and FQNNGV. CDR3 loop: CASSSPPRVSGEQYF. The DNA for the CDR3 is TGTGCCAGCAGCTCCCCCCCCAGGGTATCGGGGGAGCAGTACTTC. The complete variable domain, with remaining parts taken from reference TRBV11-2 and TRBJ2-7, reads EAGVAQSPRYKIIEKRQSVAFWCNPISGHATLYWYQQILGQGPKLLIQFQNNGVVDDSQLPKDRFSAERLKGVDSTLKIQPAKLEDSAVYLCASSSPPRVSGEQYFGPGTRLTVT.

The gene calls are TRBV6-5 and TRBJ2-7; D is perhaps TRBD1 (6 bases). Trimming removed 2 bases at V and 9 bases at J, with 29 bases between. The CDR3 has 18 amino acids. Germline V gives CDR1 MNHEY, CDR2 SVGAGI. CDR3 sequence reads: CASSYGLSFGQGKDVQYF. Written as DNA, the CDR3 is TGTGCCAGCAGTTACGGGCTGTCCTTTGGGCAGGGGAAGGACGTGCAGTACTTC.

This clonotype was found many times. The V call is TRBV14, the J call TRBJ1-6; D is unclear. CDR3 length equals 14 residues. V was trimmed by 4 bases and J by 6 bases, leaving 10 bases between them. Germline-derived CDR1 and CDR2 are SGHDN and FVKESK. The CDR3: CASSRANSNSPLHF. CDR3 sequence (DNA): TGTGCCAGCAGCCGAGCGAACAGTAATTCACCCCTCCACTTT.

The chain couples TRBV6-1 to TRBJ2-7; the match to TRBD1 covers 8 bases. The CDR3 totals 14 residues. Trimming removed 5 bases from V and 3 bases from J; junction bases left unmatched: 6. Germline V gene sequence: CDR1 MNHNS, CDR2 SASEGT. The CDR3 bases are TGTGCCAGCAGTCGGACAGGGTCCAACTACGAGCAGTACTTC. Translated: CASSRTGSNYEQYF.

This clonotype has a handful of counts. The chain is built from TRBV5-1 and TRBJ2-7, with TRBD1 matching 8 bases. The CDR3 loop spans 16 amino acids. The trim removed 4 bases at V and 2 bases at J, leaving 11 bases unmatched. Germline-derived CDR1 and CDR2 are SGHRS and YFSETQ. For the CDR3, the DNA is TGCGCCAGCAGCACGACACCAGGGGGCAAAACCTACGAGCAGTACTTC. It is translated as CASSTTPGGKTYEQYF.

This clonotype showed up many times. The chain carries TRBV9 and TRBJ2-1, with 9 bases matching TRBD2. The CDR3 loop spans 20 amino acids. V was pared by 0 bases and J by 0 bases, with 13 bases of the junction left unmatched. In germline, CDR1 is SGDLS, CDR2 YYNGEE. CDR3 sequence: CASSVGGSGGSLSSYNEQFF. The CDR3 coding sequence is TGTGCCAGCAGCGTAGGCGGTAGCGGGGGTTCCCTTAGCTCCTACAATGAGCAGTTCTTC.

Regarding this clonotype: This could be a read error, since a much larger clone is one nucleotide away. CDR3 residues: CASSRRGEREQFF. CDR3 bases: TGTGCCAGCAGCCGAAGGGGGGAGAGAGAGCAGTTCTTC. The V gene is TRBV3-1, the J gene TRBJ2-7; D is perhaps TRBD1 or TRBD2 (6 bases each). The end of the DNA aligns better with TRBJ2-1, so the J call may be wrong. This CDR3 region has 13 residues. Germline CDR1 and CDR2: LGHDT and YNNKEL (reference sequence).

This clonotype was recorded many times. DNA for the CDR3: TGCGCCAGCAGCTCCCCCGGAGGGTATGATGAGCAGTTCTTC. This gives the protein CASSSPGGYDEQFF. The genes are TRBV5-1 and TRBJ2-1; tentative D call: TRBD2 (6 bases). V was cut by 3 bases and J by 8 bases, with 15 bases left in between. This CDR3 spans 14 amino acids. Germline CDR1 is SGHRS and CDR2 is YFSETQ.

There are a few counts of this clonotype. The gene calls are TRBV5-1 and TRBJ2-5; the D gene is possibly TRBD1 (6 bases). V was shortened by 4 bases and J by 5 bases, with 9 bases between the two germline ends. This CDR3 is 12 amino acids long. Germline V gene lookup returns CDR1 SGHRS and CDR2 YFSETQ. CDR3 residues: CASSTGWETQYF. The CDR3 nucleotides are TGCGCCAGCAGCACAGGGTGGGAGACCCAGTACTTC.

V gene TRBV12-5 combines with J gene TRBJ2-7; D might be TRBD1 (5 bases). Germline V gives CDR1 LGHNT, CDR2 FRNRAP. CDR3 size: 12 residues. The V gene lost 6 bases and the J gene lost 1 base, with 7 bases spanning the gap. The CDR3 is CASGRQSYEQYF. CDR3 DNA: TGTGCTAGTGGGCGACAGTCCTACGAGCAGTACTTC.

This clonotype appeared a few times. A single base separates this from a much larger clone, so it may be a read error. The genes are TRBV3-1 and TRBJ1-5, with TRBD1 identical over 8 bases. The ends lost 1 base at V and 5 bases at J; junction bases unmatched: 1. Per germline, CDR1 LGHDT and CDR2 YNNKEL (reference sequence). The CDR3 length is 14 residues. The CDR3 DNA follows: TGTGCCAGCAGCCAAGGGACAGGGTATCAGCCCCAGCATTTT. As protein: CASSQGTGYQPQHF.